This T cell receptor (beta chain) was sequenced in a study of cytomegalovirus exposure and HLA in healthy donors. This PCR relied on a set of 60 Vbeta primers and 13 Jbeta primers. The protocol was immunoSEQ multiplex PCR, while the TCRdb copy is restricted to in-frame clones and leaves out a portion. This table holds approximately 150,000 clones, 68% found once. The V gene end was trimmed by 6 bases and the J gene end by 6 bases; junction bases not matched to a gene: 6. The CDR3 has 14 residues. Germline V gene lookup returns CDR1 MNHNY and CDR2 SVGAGI (reference sequence). This receptor was identified in a woman in her forties in good health and CMV-seropositive. The V call is TRBV6-6, the J call TRBJ2-2; 8 nucleotides line up with TRBD1. Material for sequencing was PBMCs. CDR3 protein: CASSGQGLPGELFF. The CDR3 DNA follows: TGTGCCAGCAGCGGACAGGGTCTGCCCGGGGAGCTGTTTTTT.